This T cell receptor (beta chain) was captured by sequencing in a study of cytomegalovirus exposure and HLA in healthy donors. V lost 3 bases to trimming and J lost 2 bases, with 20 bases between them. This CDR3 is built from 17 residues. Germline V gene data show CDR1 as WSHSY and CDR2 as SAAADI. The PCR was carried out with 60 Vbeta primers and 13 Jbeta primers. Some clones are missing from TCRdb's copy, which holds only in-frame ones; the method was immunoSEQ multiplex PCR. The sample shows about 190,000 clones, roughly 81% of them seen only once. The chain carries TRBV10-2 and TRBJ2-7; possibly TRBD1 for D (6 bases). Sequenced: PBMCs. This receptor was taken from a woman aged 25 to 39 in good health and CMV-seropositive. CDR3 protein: CASSDSTDRWPTYEQYF. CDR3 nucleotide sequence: TGCGCCAGCAGTGACTCTACTGACAGGTGGCCTACCTACGAGCAGTACTTC.